The clone carrying this TCR beta chain was observed a handful of times. Its antigen remains unidentified. TCR cDNA molecules each carried a unique molecular identifier. TCRdb ran MiXCR on the 5' RACE reads and lists one entry per CDR3 protein. The repertoire includes approximately 100,000 distinct CDR3 sequences, roughly a fifth of them detected once, and around a fifth sits in the top ten. This sample is part of a study of spatial heterogeneity in lung cancer. Study overall: Follow-up PBMC specimens underwent sequencing when available; their median timing was around 2 years after resection.

The study, taken as a whole, reports: Resection blood, more than follow-up blood, showed ubiquitous expanded tumor TCRs.

Time point meaning: blood at routine non-recurrence follow-up after resection. The study sequenced unsorted whole RNA from tumor, nontumor lung or frozen PBMC. The sequencing used PBMCs, collected at follow-up. The TCR was taken from a male donor with early-stage non-small cell lung cancer.

CDR3 coding DNA: TGTGCCAGCAGCTTTGCGAGTTCCGCGGGAGAAGAGACCCAGTACTTC. Encoded protein: CASSFASSAGEETQYF. The chain has TRBV11-1 and TRBJ2-5; TRBD2 matches 7 bases. The CDR3 length is 16 residues. The germline V gene encodes CDR1 SGHAT and CDR2 FQDESV (reference sequence). The V gene end was trimmed by 3 bases and the J gene end by 3 bases; junction bases not matched to a gene: 10.